Listed below are T cell receptor beta chains from one sample, sequenced in a study of CD8 T cells in Susac syndrome. TCRdb independently ran MiXCR on the immunoSEQ multiplex PCR reads; one entry per CDR3 protein. The repertoire includes about 150,000 distinct CDR3 sequences, approximately 95% of them detected once, and more than 0.065% sits in the top ten. Sequenced material: CD4+ T cells from PBMCs. All receptors derive from a human donor in good health. Both conserved end residues are part of each CDR3. A D gene is named only where the DNA matches it firmly. Some rows have no size entry. The others give once, few or many, or a class for an expanded clone.

j_call	v_call	cdr3_length	d_call	clone_size	cdr3_aa	cdr3_nt
TRBJ2-7	TRBV20-1	13	TRBD1	few	CSAPGQGVYEQYF	TGCAGTGCTCCGGGACAGGGGGTCTACGAGCAGTACTTC
TRBJ1-1	TRBV9	16	.	.	CASSAPGAPVNTEAFF	TGTGCCAGCAGCGCTCCGGGGGCGCCGGTGAACACTGAAGCTTTCTTT
TRBJ2-3	TRBV10-3	16	TRBD2	once	CAISDLLAVSADTQYF	TGTGCCATCAGTGATTTACTAGCGGTTAGCGCAGATACGCAGTATTTT
TRBJ1-2	TRBV19	14	.	.	CASSIPKKSYGYTF	TGTGCCAGTAGTATCCCTAAGAAATCCTATGGCTACACCTTC
TRBJ2-3	TRBV5-4	17	.	.	CASSVPKLGRAEDTQYF	TGTGCCAGCAGCGTCCCCAAACTTGGTAGGGCGGAAGATACGCAGTATTTT
TRBJ2-7	TRBV5-1	15	TRBD1	.	CASSPGTGFTYEQYF	TGCGCCAGCAGCCCCGGGACAGGTTTTACCTACGAGCAGTACTTC
TRBJ2-4	TRBV6-6	14	.	few	CASREPQGENIQYF	TGTGCCAGCAGGGAGCCCCAGGGCGAAAACATTCAGTACTTC
TRBJ1-5	TRBV5-1	14	TRBD1	.	CASSTGQGNQPQHF	TGCGCCAGCAGCACAGGACAGGGCAATCAGCCCCAGCATTTT
TRBJ2-7	TRBV20-1	15	TRBD2	.	CSASPTSGRSYEQYF	TGCAGTGCTAGTCCCACTAGCGGGAGGTCCTACGAGCAGTACTTC
TRBJ2-7	TRBV24-1	16	TRBD2	few	CATSEPGTSGSYEQYF	TGTGCCACCAGTGAGCCCGGGACTAGCGGTTCCTACGAGCAGTACTTC
TRBJ2-2	TRBV24-1	15	.	.	CATSDGRSNTGELFF	TGTGCCACCAGTGATGGTCGGTCGAACACCGGGGAGCTGTTTTTT
TRBJ2-7	TRBV29-1	13	TRBD2	.	CSVWTSGTYEQYF	TGCAGCGTTTGGACTAGCGGGACCTACGAGCAGTACTTC
TRBJ1-5	TRBV6-2/TRBV6-3	11	.	.	CASGLGQPQHF	TGTGCCAGCGGGCTGGGGCAGCCCCAGCATTTT
TRBJ2-7	TRBV11-2	20	TRBD1	once	CASSRRTGTGGMFSSYEQYF	TGTGCCAGCAGCCGAAGAACCGGGACAGGGGGCATGTTCTCCTCCTACGAGCAGTACTTC
TRBJ2-7	TRBV19	12	.	.	CASRGRSYEQYF	TGTGCCAGCCGGGGACGTTCCTACGAGCAGTACTTC
TRBJ1-1	TRBV30	10	.	few	CAWSRTEAFF	TGTGCCTGGAGTAGGACTGAAGCTTTCTTT